Included here is one T cell receptor (beta chain) sequence, with context. There is no known antigen for this receptor. No base qualities exist here, and no much larger clone lies one base off it. The CDR3 has 17 amino acids, counting the end cysteine and phenylalanine. CDR3 DNA is the only sequence kept; it has 51 bases, read in frame from the first base. CDR1 and CDR2 were assigned from the germline V gene as SGDLS and YYNGEE. Trimming removed 0 bases from V and 5 bases from J; the gene matches leave 9 bases unexplained. The sample originates from a study of T cell responses to AZD1222 COVID-19 vaccine (dated by TCRdb to the early 2020s). General notes on the study: TCR sequencing covered 230 or so trial participants: 200 to 220 given two doses of AZD1222 and 26 given two doses of MenACWY control vaccine. Trial participants were enrolled by age into 18-55, 56-69 and 70-plus year subgroups, with roughly 160, 29 and 62 TCR-sequenced participants respectively. General study outcomes and caveats: Conclusions about previously exposed vaccinees are limited because only six or seven AZD1222 recipients were SARS-CoV-2 seropositive at baseline. After two AZD1222 doses, spike-specific TCR breadth and depth were significantly higher than at day 0 and than in MenACWY recipients. Epitopes outside the regions mutated in the B.1.351 and B.1.1.7 variants were reportedly recognized by nearly half of the unique spike-specific TCRs. Participants were mostly white British, with more females than males. The authors suggested clonal diversity may have been underestimated. Vaccine-associated CD4 TCRs spanned the whole spike protein, with dominant responses in regions 160-218 and 743-854. Because no day 14 peak-response samples were available, the repertoires could be characterized only after the peak T cell response. The 56-69-year group was small, and its depth increase did not reach significance, likely because of low power.

Reading the label with the study, this specimen's time point is: about 28 days (+/-7) after the second vaccine dose. Because spike-specific TCR depth and breadth did not differ between the two schedules, AZD1222 recipients who got a second dose at roughly 4 weeks were pooled with those who got a second dose at roughly 12 weeks. Vaccinee samples were obtained from the UK trials COV001 and COV002, which included a single-blind randomized controlled phase 2/3 trial of AZD1222 (ChAdOx1 nCoV-19) in healthy adults. Trial participant PBMC samples were collected at day 0 and day 28 after the second dose for TCRbeta chain sequencing. The CDR3 regions of human TCRbeta chains were analyzed by immunosequencing. On the authors' methods: TCRs in the repertoires were compared against a reference library of SARS-CoV-2-specific TCRs that had been generated with the MIRA antigen-specificity platform. Breadth meant the fraction of unique TCRs that were SARS-CoV-2-associated, whereas depth meant the fraction of total T cells that were SARS-CoV-2-associated. Using the MIRA data, each spike-specific TCR was mapped to the spike region that the TCR reacts to and placed in a CD4 or CD8 class. Log10-transformed breadth and depth values were compared by one-way ANOVA with Sidak's multiple comparisons tests. What TCRdb holds here is the immuneACCESS table cut down to in-frame rearrangements. Part of the clones is not present; checked against another copy, under half of the missing clones reflect an unresolved V gene, and the others are unexplained. That table supplies the V and J calls and clone size; D and trimming were determined from the DNA. The sample contains 57,000 or so clones, more than 60% of them found a single time. In total, the top ten clones hold more than 3% of the sample.

This specimen was peripheral blood, taken 28 days after the second AZD1222 dose. The origin of this receptor is an adult who received the AZD1222 COVID-19 vaccine. This sequence uses TRBV9 and TRBJ2-2, with TRBD1 matching 8 junction bases. The DNA reads as follows: TGTGCCAGCAGCGTAGCACCCCAGGGGGCACGAACCGGGGAGCTGTTTTTT. This sequence encodes CASSVAPQGARTGELFF. Where the CDR3 stops, the reference TRBV9 and TRBJ2-2 genes take over; the full variable domain is DSGVTQTPKHLITATGQRVTLRCSPRSGDLSVYWYQQSLDQGLQFLIQYYNGEERAKGNILERFSAQQFPDLHSELNLSSLELGDSALYFCASSVAPQGARTGELFFGEGSRLTVL.